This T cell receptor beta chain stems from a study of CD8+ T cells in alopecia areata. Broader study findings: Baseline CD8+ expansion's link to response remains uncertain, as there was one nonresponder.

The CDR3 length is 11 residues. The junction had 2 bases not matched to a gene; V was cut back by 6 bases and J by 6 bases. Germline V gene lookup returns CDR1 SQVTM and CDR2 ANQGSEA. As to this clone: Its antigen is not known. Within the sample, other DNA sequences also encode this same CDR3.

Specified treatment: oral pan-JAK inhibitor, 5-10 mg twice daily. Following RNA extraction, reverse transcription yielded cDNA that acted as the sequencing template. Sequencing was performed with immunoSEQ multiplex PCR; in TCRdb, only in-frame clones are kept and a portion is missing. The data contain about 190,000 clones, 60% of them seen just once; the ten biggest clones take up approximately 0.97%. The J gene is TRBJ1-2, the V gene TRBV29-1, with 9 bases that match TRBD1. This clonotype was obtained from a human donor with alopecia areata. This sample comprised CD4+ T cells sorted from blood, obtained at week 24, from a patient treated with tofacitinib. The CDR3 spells CSVRTGDGYTF. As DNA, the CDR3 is TGCAGCGTCAGGACAGGGGATGGCTACACCTTC.